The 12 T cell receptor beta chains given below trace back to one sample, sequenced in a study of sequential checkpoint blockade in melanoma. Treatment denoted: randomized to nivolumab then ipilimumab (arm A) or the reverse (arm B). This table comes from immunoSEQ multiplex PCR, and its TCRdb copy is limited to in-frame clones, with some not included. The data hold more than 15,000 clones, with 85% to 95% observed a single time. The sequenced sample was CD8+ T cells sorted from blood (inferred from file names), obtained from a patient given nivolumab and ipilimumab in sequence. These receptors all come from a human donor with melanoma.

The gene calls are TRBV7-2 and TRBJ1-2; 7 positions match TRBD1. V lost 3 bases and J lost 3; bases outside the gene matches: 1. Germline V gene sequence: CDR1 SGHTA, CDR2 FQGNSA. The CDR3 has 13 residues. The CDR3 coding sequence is TGTGCCAGCAGCTTTCAGGGGGACTATGGCTACACCTTC. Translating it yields CASSFQGDYGYTF.

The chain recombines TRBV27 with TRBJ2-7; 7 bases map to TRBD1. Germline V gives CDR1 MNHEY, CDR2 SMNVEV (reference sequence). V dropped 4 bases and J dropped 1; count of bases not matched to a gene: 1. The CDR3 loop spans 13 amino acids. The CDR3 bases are TGTGCCAGCAGTTCGGGACAGTCCTACGAGCAGTACTTC. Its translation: CASSSGQSYEQYF.

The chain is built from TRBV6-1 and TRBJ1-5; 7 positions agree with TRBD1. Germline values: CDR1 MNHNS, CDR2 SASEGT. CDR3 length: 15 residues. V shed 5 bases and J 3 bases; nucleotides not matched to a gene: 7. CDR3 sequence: CASSQDGTDNQPQHF. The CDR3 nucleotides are TGTGCCAGCAGTCAAGACGGGACAGACAATCAGCCCCAGCATTTT.

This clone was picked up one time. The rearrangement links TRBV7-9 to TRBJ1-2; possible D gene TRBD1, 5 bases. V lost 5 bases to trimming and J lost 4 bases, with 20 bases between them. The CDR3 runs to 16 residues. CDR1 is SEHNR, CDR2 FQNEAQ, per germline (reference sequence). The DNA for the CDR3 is TGTGCCAGCAGCCCCCTTGGGGGGATGAGAAGCTATGGCTACACCTTC. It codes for CASSPLGGMRSYGYTF.

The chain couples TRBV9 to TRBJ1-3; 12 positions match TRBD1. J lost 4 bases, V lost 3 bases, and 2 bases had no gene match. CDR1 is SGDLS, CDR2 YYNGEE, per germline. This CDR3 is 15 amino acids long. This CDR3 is CASSAGTGGGNTIYF. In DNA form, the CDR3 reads TGTGCCAGCAGCGCAGGGACAGGGGGCGGAAACACCATATATTTT.

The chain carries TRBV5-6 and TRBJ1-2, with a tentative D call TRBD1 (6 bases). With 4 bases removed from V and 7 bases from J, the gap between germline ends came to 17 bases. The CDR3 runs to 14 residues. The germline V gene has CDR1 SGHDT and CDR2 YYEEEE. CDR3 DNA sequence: TGTGCCAGCAGCCTTGGCGCAGGGGAGTTTGGCTACACCTTC. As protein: CASSLGAGEFGYTF. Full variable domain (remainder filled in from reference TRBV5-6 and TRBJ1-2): DAGVTQSPTHLIKTRGQQVTLRCSPKSGHDTVSWYQQALGQGPQFIFQYYEEEERQRGNFPDRFSGHQFPNYSSELNVNALLLGDSALYLCASSLGAGEFGYTFGSGTRLTVV.

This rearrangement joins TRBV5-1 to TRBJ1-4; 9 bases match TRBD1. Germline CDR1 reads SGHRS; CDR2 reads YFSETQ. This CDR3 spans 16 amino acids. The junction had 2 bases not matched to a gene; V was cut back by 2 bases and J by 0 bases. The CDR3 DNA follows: TGCGCCAGCAGCTTCCGGGACAGGGCAACTAATGAAAAACTGTTTTTT. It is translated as CASSFRDRATNEKLFF.

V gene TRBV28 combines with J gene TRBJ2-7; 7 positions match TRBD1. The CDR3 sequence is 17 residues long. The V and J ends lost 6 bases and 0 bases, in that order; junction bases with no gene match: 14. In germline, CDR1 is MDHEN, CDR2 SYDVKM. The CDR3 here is CASSRDREVSDSYEQYF. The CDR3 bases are TGTGCCAGCAGCCGAGACAGGGAAGTAAGCGACTCCTACGAGCAGTACTTC.

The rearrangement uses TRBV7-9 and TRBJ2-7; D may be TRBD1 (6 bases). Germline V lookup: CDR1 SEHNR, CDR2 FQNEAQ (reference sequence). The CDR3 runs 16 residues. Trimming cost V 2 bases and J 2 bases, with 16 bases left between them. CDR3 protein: CASSLSRGQLAYEQYV. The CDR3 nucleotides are TGTGCCAGCAGCTTAAGCCGTGGACAGCTAGCCTACGAGCAGTACGTC.

CDR3 protein: CSVGLAGVSNEQFF. CDR3 nucleotides: TGCAGCGTGGGACTAGCGGGGGTCTCCAATGAGCAGTTCTTC. The chain uses TRBV29-1 and TRBJ2-1; 14 bases are shared with TRBD2. Unmatched junction bases numbered 4, after V lost 6 bases and J lost 6 bases. CDR3 size: 14 residues. CDR1 is SQVTM and CDR2 is ANQGSEA in the germline V gene.

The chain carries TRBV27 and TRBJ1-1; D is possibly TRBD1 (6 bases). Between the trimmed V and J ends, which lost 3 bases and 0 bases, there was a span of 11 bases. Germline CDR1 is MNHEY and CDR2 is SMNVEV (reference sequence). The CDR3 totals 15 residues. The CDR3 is CASSLDSIMNTEAFF. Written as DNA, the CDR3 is TGTGCCAGCAGTTTGGACAGCATCATGAACACTGAAGCTTTCTTT.

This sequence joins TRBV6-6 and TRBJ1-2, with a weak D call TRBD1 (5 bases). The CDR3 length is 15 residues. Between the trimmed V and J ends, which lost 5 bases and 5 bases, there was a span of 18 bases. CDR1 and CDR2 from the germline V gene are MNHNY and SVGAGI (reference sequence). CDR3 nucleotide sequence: TGTGCCAGCAGTAATCAGGGTTTCAGCCCATATGGCTACACCTTC. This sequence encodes CASSNQGFSPYGYTF.